This entry lists 15 T cell receptor beta chains sequenced from one sample in a study of T cell responses to AZD1222 COVID-19 vaccine. Generated by immunoSEQ multiplex PCR, the TCRdb table keeps only in-frame clones and is missing some. Of some 150,000 clones in the sample, around 88% were seen once. The specimen was peripheral blood, collected on day 0 of AZD1222 vaccination. Source of these receptors: an adult in good health.

Concerning this clone itself: This specimen includes other DNA sequences encoding the same CDR3. The gene calls are TRBV30 and TRBJ1-4; D is unclear. Per the germline V gene, CDR1 is GTSNPN and CDR2 is SVGIG (reference sequence). V lost 0 bases and J lost 8, with 7 bases in between. The CDR3 consists of 12 residues. The DNA of the CDR3 is TGTGCCTGGAGTGTACTGAGGGAAAAACTGTTTTTT. Translated, it gives CAWSVLREKLFF.

The rearrangement uses TRBV19 and TRBJ2-5; 7 bases line up with TRBD1. V trimming: 7 bases; J trimming: 7 bases; junction bases outside the gene matches: 12. CDR3 length: 14 amino acids. Per the germline V gene, CDR1 is LNHDA and CDR2 is SQIVND (reference sequence). The CDR3 region has the DNA TGTGCCAGTAATGAAGGGACAGTCCATGGGACCCAGTACTTC. Translated: CASNEGTVHGTQYF.

The chain employs TRBV15 and TRBJ1-2; D is ambiguous. This CDR3 has 14 residues. V gave up 3 bases and J gave up 6 bases, with 14 bases separating them. Germline CDR1 reads LNHNV; CDR2 reads YYDKDF (reference sequence). CDR3 coding DNA: TGTGCCACCAGCAGGGCGACGTGGTACGATGGCTACACCTTC. This gives the protein CATSRATWYDGYTF.

V gene TRBV3-1 (or the pseudogene TRBV3-2) combines with J gene TRBJ1-6; D is perhaps TRBD1 (6 bases). Trimming took off 5 bases at V and 9 bases at J, with 17 bases between the two ends. Per the germline V gene, CDR1 is LGHDT and CDR2 is YNNKEL (reference sequence). CDR3 length equals 15 residues. Here the CDR3 DNA reads TGTGCCAGCAGCACTCGACAGGATTGGGGTTCACCCCTCCACTTT. Translated: CASSTRQDWGSPLHF.

The chain has TRBV29-1 and TRBJ2-1, with D maybe TRBD2 (5 bases). The CDR3 spans 14 residues. Trimming removed 1 base from V and 2 bases from J, with 9 bases in between. CDR1 and CDR2 (germline): SQVTM, ANQGSEA. The CDR3 DNA is TGCAGCGTTGAAGTGGGAGAGGCCTACAATGAGCAGTTCTTC. It codes for CSVEVGEAYNEQFF.

The chain couples TRBV11-2 to TRBJ2-1, with D possibly TRBD1 on 6 matching bases. The CDR3 is made up of 13 amino acids. V lost 0 bases and J 8 bases, leaving 8 bases between the germline ends. CDR1 SGHAT and CDR2 FQNNGV come from the germline V gene. CDR3 protein: CASSLDRGYEQFF. The CDR3 DNA follows: TGTGCCAGCAGCTTAGATAGGGGGTATGAGCAGTTCTTC.

This clone was observed a single time. The chain carries TRBV28 and TRBJ1-2; D is uncertain. This CDR3 is built from 15 residues. The V gene's germline CDR1 is MDHEN and CDR2 SYDVKM. Trimming stripped 6 bases from V and 0 bases from J, with 14 bases between. The CDR3, as DNA: TGTGCCAGCAGATCCCCGGTACGTGCTAACTATGGCTACACCTTC. Protein sequence: CASRSPVRANYGYTF.

This rearrangement joins TRBV11-1 to TRBJ1-2; D is possibly TRBD1 (5 bases). V was clipped by 5 bases and J by 2 bases, with 9 bases between them. In germline, CDR1 is SGHAT, CDR2 FQDESV (reference sequence). This CDR3 spans 13 amino acids. The CDR3: CASSPAGNYGYTF. Here the CDR3 DNA reads TGTGCCAGCAGCCCCGCAGGGAACTATGGCTACACCTTC. Drawing the rest from reference TRBV11-1 and TRBJ1-2, the complete variable domain is EAEVAQSPRYKITEKSQAVAFWCDPISGHATLYWYRQILGQGPELLVQFQDESVVDDSQLPKDRFSAERLKGVDSTLKIQPAELGDSAMYLCASSPAGNYGYTFGSGTRLTVV.

This chain uses TRBV30 with TRBJ2-7; possibly TRBD1 or TRBD2 for D (7 bases each). V shed 1 base and J shed 9 bases, with 13 bases lying between them. The length of the CDR3 is 12 residues. Germline CDR1 and CDR2: GTSNPN and SVGIG (reference sequence). The CDR3 here is CAWSDQGGWQYF. CDR3 nucleotide sequence: TGTGCCTGGAGTGACCAGGGGGGGTGGCAGTACTTC. Using reference TRBV30 and TRBJ2-7 for the parts outside the CDR3, the full variable domain is SQTIHQWPATLVQPVGSPLSLECTVEGTSNPNLYWYRQAAGRGLQLLFYSVGIGQISSEVPQNLSASRPQDRQFILSSKKLLLSDSGFYLCAWSDQGGWQYFGPGTRLTVT.

The J gene is TRBJ1-6, the V gene TRBV10-3; D ambiguous. This CDR3 is built from 14 residues. The V and J ends lost 5 bases and 5 bases respectively, with 10 bases between them. Germline lookup yields CDR1 ENHRY and CDR2 SYGVKD. The DNA of the CDR3 is TGTGCCATCAGTCAGGATAGTCATAATTCACCCCTCCACTTT. Translation: CAISQDSHNSPLHF.

This clone is termed medium-sized. The chain couples TRBV6-5 to TRBJ1-5; D might be TRBD1 (5 bases). Deletions cut 2 bases from V and 4 bases from J, with 9 bases between. Looked up from germline, CDR1 is MNHEY and CDR2 is SVGAGI. The CDR3 runs to 14 residues. CDR3 nucleotides: TGTGCCAGCAGTTACCAGGGAGGGAATCAGCCCCAGCATTTT. This translates into CASSYQGGNQPQHF.

The count of this clone is one. The chain carries TRBV7-6 and TRBJ1-1; D may be TRBD1 (5 bases). This CDR3 has 12 residues. Germline CDR1 SGHVS, CDR2 FNYEAQ. The V end was cut by 0 bases, the J end by 11 bases, with 10 bases between. This chain's CDR3 is CASSLALGDAFF. The CDR3 DNA follows: TGTGCCAGCAGCTTAGCGCTGGGGGATGCTTTCTTT.

The chain recombines TRBV7-2 with TRBJ2-1; a weak D match, TRBD1 (5 bases). Germline lookup yields CDR1 SGHTA and CDR2 FQGNSA. This CDR3 has 14 amino acids. The V gene lost 2 bases and the J gene lost 12 bases, with 17 bases spanning the gap. The CDR3 nucleotides read TGTGCCAGCAGCTTATTTACAGGTGGAATAGTGCAGTTCTTC. It translates to CASSLFTGGIVQFF.

This chain connects TRBV11-2 to TRBJ2-2; 11 bases map to TRBD1. Germline CDR1 is SGHAT and CDR2 is FQNNGV. V lost 4 bases, J lost 6 bases, and 4 bases stayed unmatched. The CDR3 is 15 amino acids. CDR3 DNA: TGTGCCAGCAGCTCCGGACAGGGGGCGCCCGGGGAGCTGTTTTTT. Amino acid sequence: CASSSGQGAPGELFF.

In its sample, this clone was seen once. CDR3 region: CASSYNGQTNTIYF. As DNA, the CDR3 is TGTGCCAGCAGTTACAACGGACAGACAAACACCATATATTTT. The chain is built from TRBV6-2 or TRBV6-3 and TRBJ1-3; TRBD1 might be the D (6 bases). Germline V lookup: CDR1 MNHEY, CDR2 SVGEGT. The CDR3 covers 14 residues. Deletions cut 2 bases from V and 6 bases from J, with 11 bases between.